These 8 T cell receptor beta chains originate from one sample sequenced in a study of blood T cell repertoires in COVID-19. The repertoire was sequenced with immunoSEQ multiplex PCR; TCRdb's copy has only in-frame clones and lacks some. The sample holds under 300,000 clones, more than 80% seen once. Sequenced sample: peripheral blood. These receptors came from a human donor in a cohort sampled during active COVID-19.

J is TRBJ1-2 and V is TRBV5-1; 11 bases map to TRBD1. This CDR3 spans 14 amino acids. CDR1 SGHRS and CDR2 YFSETQ come from the germline V gene. J was trimmed by 9 bases and V by 4 bases; bases with no gene match: 8. This chain's CDR3 is CASSEKGQGASYTF. DNA of the CDR3: TGCGCCAGCAGCGAAAAAGGACAGGGGGCAAGCTACACCTTC.

The chain employs TRBV2 and TRBJ1-2; the match to TRBD1 covers 7 bases. V lost 6 bases and J lost 6; bases outside the gene matches: 10. The germline CDR1 and CDR2 sequences are SNHLY and FYNNEI. This CDR3 has 14 amino acids. As DNA, the CDR3 is TGTGCCAGCAGCGTGACAGGGAGAGGGGATGGCTACACCTTC. This translates into CASSVTGRGDGYTF.

This clone was observed a few times. The chain links TRBV24-1 to TRBJ1-4; 11 bases fit TRBD1. J was trimmed by 11 bases and V by 2 bases; bases with no gene match: 9. This CDR3 is 16 amino acids long. CDR1 and CDR2 (germline): KGHDR, SFDVKD. CDR3 sequence (DNA): TGTGCCACCAGTGATTCGAATGGACAGGGGGCGAGCAAACTGTTTTTT. The encoded protein is CATSDSNGQGASKLFF.

The CDR3 DNA reads as TGTGCCAGCAGTTCCGAACCGGGACTAGCGGCCGAGCAGTACTTC. Its protein product is CASSSEPGLAAEQYF. J is TRBJ2-7 and V is TRBV6-5; 11 bases line up with TRBD2. V shed 4 bases and J 6 bases; nucleotides not matched to a gene: 8. In germline, CDR1 is MNHEY, CDR2 SVGAGI. This CDR3 region has 15 residues.

The J gene is TRBJ2-5, the V gene TRBV6-5; tentative D call: TRBD2 (7 bases). Deletions cut 7 bases from V and 4 bases from J, with 19 bases between. Germline CDR1 reads MNHEY; CDR2 reads SVGAGI. This CDR3 has 15 amino acids. CDR3 in amino acids: CASTPRGALLETQYF. CDR3 coding DNA: TGTGCCAGCACACCCCGGGGGGCCCTGTTAGAGACCCAGTACTTC.

The gene calls are TRBV29-1 and TRBJ2-1; D remains unclear. The V end was cut by 0 bases, the J end by 7 bases, with 7 bases between. Germline V gene lookup returns CDR1 SQVTM and CDR2 ANQGSEA. The CDR3 totals 12 residues. CDR3 nucleotides: TGCAGCGTTGAAGAGGCAGTGAATGAGCAGTTCTTC. This encodes CSVEEAVNEQFF.

The chain employs TRBV28 and TRBJ2-5; 8 bases are shared with TRBD1. V lost 4 bases, J lost 4 bases, and 14 bases stayed unmatched. This CDR3 has 17 amino acids. Per germline, CDR1 MDHEN and CDR2 SYDVKM. The CDR3 region has the DNA TGTGCCAGCAGTTCGGAAACAGGGGGGCTAACTGGAGAGACCCAGTACTTC. It specifies CASSSETGGLTGETQYF.

The genes are TRBV10-2 and TRBJ1-1; a possible D gene is TRBD1 (6 bases). The CDR3 consists of 11 residues. Per the germline V gene, CDR1 is WSHSY and CDR2 is SAAADI. Trimming left V 3 bases short and J 14 bases short, with 13 bases between. Here the CDR3 reads CASSDVQGSFF. The CDR3 region has the DNA TGCGCCAGCAGTGATGTGCAGGGGAGCTTCTTT.